This paragraph reports one TCR beta chain. Its target is not known. The study ran its PCR with 60 Vbeta and 13 Jbeta primers. The assay was immunoSEQ multiplex PCR, and TCRdb's table has in-frame clones only and misses some. The top ten clones hold roughly 4% of a sample with 130,000 or so clones, roughly 70% of them seen once. The data originate from a study of cytomegalovirus exposure and HLA in healthy donors. Looking at the study overall: Of the donors genotyped, several hundred in all, 80% to 85% fell in the Caucasian-associated ancestry cluster.

Overall study findings and caveats: A later analysis linked 15,000 to 20,000 TCR beta sequences to HLA alleles at 0.05 false discovery rate.

Sequenced sample: PBMCs. The clonotype was recovered from a man between 18 and 35 years old in good health and CMV-seropositive.

The CDR3 DNA follows: TGCGCCAGCAGCTTGGACTTCTCGGGGCAGTACTTC. Protein sequence: CASSLDFSGQYF. V usage is TRBV5-1 and J usage is TRBJ2-7; D ambiguous. The germline CDR1 and CDR2 sequences are SGHRS and YFSETQ. This CDR3 has 12 amino acids. V was cut by 0 bases and J by 9 bases, with 10 bases left in between.